Shown below are 16 T cell receptor beta chains from a single sample sequenced in a study of blood T cells in healthy people across ages. With a J-beta primer mix and a sample-barcoded 5' primer, a second PCR ran about 7 to 12 cycles. TCRdb used MiXCR to reprocess the 5' RACE reads, holding one entry per CDR3 protein. Here the sample spans 1,300,000 or so distinct CDR3 sequences, roughly 59% being singletons. The specimen sequenced was blood. The source of these receptors is a man between 18 and 35 years old in good health.

The rearrangement links TRBV13 to TRBJ2-7; D tentatively fits TRBD1 or TRBD2 (6 bases each). Trimming stripped 0 bases from V and 6 bases from J, with 15 bases between. The CDR3 sequence is 15 residues long. CDR1 is PRHDT, CDR2 FYEKMQ, per germline (reference sequence). Here the CDR3 DNA reads TGTGCCAGCAGCTTAGGTCGCAGGGGACTGAGCGAGCAGTACTTC. It codes for CASSLGRRGLSEQYF.

The chain recombines TRBV7-9 with TRBJ1-1; no clear D. Germline-derived CDR1 and CDR2 are SEHNR and FQNEAQ (reference sequence). This CDR3 comprises 15 residues. V was trimmed by 1 base and J by 6 bases, leaving 15 bases between them. As DNA, the CDR3 is TGTGCCAGCAGCTTAGTAGACCGCCTACGGGCTGAAGCTTTCTTT. It is translated as CASSLVDRLRAEAFF.

The CDR3 DNA reads TGTGCCACCAGTGATCCTACGGGACAGGGTCCCTACAATGAGCAGTTCTTC. Translating gives CATSDPTGQGPYNEQFF. The chain links TRBV24-1 to TRBJ2-1; 9 nucleotides align to TRBD1. V lost 3 bases and J lost 2; bases outside the gene matches: 7. Germline assignment: CDR1 KGHDR and CDR2 SFDVKD. CDR3 length: 17 amino acids.

V and J are TRBV15 and TRBJ2-7; D unclear. This CDR3 is built from 13 residues. Trimming removed 0 bases at V and 7 bases at J, with 10 bases between. CDR1 and CDR2 from the germline V gene are LNHNV and YYDKDF (reference sequence). The CDR3 DNA follows: TGTGCCACCAGCAGAGACAAGGTCTGGGAGCAGTACTTC. It translates to CATSRDKVWEQYF.

The chain carries TRBV10-2 and TRBJ2-5, with TRBD2 identical over 13 bases. CDR1 WSHSY and CDR2 SAAADI come from the germline V gene. The CDR3 sequence is 15 residues long. The V segment lost 4 bases and the J segment 4 bases; nucleotides outside the gene matches: 3. This chain's CDR3 is CASSGTSGSSETQYF. The CDR3, as DNA: TGCGCCAGCAGTGGGACTAGCGGGAGTTCAGAGACCCAGTACTTC.

The chain joins TRBV6-2 or TRBV6-3 to TRBJ2-1; D gene uncertain. Germline V gene lookup returns CDR1 MNHEY and CDR2 SVGEGT. CDR3 length: 15 residues. V lost 5 bases and J lost 4, with 15 bases in between. The CDR3 DNA reads TGTGCCAGCAGTCCGACCCGAATTGGGTACAATGAGCAGTTCTTC. The encoded protein is CASSPTRIGYNEQFF.

This clonotype was seen repeatedly, ten times or more. The chain combines TRBV6-5 with TRBJ2-7, with TRBD2 matching 8 bases. Germline V lookup: CDR1 MNHEY, CDR2 SVGAGI. This CDR3 has 14 amino acids. Unmatched junction bases numbered 5, after V lost 4 bases and J lost 3 bases. The CDR3 DNA reads TGTGCCAGCAGTTTGGGGGCGGGAGGCTACGAGCAGTACTTC. This gives the protein CASSLGAGGYEQYF.

The chain has TRBV12-3 or TRBV12-4 and TRBJ2-7; D call uncertain. V lost 3 bases to trimming and J lost 4 bases, with 16 bases between them. CDR3 size: 15 residues. This CDR3 is CASSFLDGPGYEQYF. The CDR3 DNA reads TGTGCCAGCAGTTTTCTCGACGGCCCTGGTTACGAGCAGTACTTC.

This clonotype was seen more than once but under ten times. This chain connects TRBV12-3 or TRBV12-4 to TRBJ2-7, with TRBD1 as a possible D gene (5 bases). Trimming took 4 bases from V and 2 from J, leaving 12 bases between them. CDR3 size: 14 residues. The CDR3 reads CASSSTTETYEQYF. In DNA form, the CDR3 reads TGTGCCAGCAGTTCCACGACAGAGACCTACGAGCAGTACTTC.

The J gene is TRBJ2-1, the V gene TRBV20-1; TRBD2 matches at 11 bases. The CDR3 consists of 14 residues. Per the germline V gene, CDR1 is DFQATT and CDR2 is SNEGSKA (reference sequence). Trimming took 4 bases from V and 4 from J; bases not matched to a gene: 3. DNA for the CDR3: TGCAGTGCTAAACTAGCGGGAGCTTACAATGAGCAGTTCTTC. This sequence encodes CSAKLAGAYNEQFF.

The rearrangement uses TRBV20-1 and TRBJ1-2, with D possibly matching TRBD1 (5 bases). V lost 4 bases and J lost 8, with 23 bases in between. Germline V CDR1 and CDR2: DFQATT, SNEGSKA (reference sequence). The length of the CDR3 is 15 residues. CDR3 residues: CSAMTAKGPSRGYTF. The CDR3 region has the DNA TGCAGTGCTATGACGGCCAAGGGGCCCTCCAGAGGCTACACCTTC.

The chain recombines TRBV29-1 with TRBJ2-5; D gene uncertain. V was trimmed by 3 bases and J by 0 bases, leaving 8 bases between them. CDR1 is SQVTM, CDR2 ANQGSEA, per germline. The CDR3 is 13 amino acids. The CDR3 DNA follows: TGCAGCGTTGATTCGGAGTACCAAGAGACCCAGTACTTC. It encodes CSVDSEYQETQYF.

The chain employs TRBV7-9 and TRBJ2-7; 12 bases match TRBD2. CDR1 and CDR2 from the germline V gene are SEHNR and FQNEAQ (reference sequence). This CDR3 contains 17 residues. The J segment lost 3 bases and the V segment lost 1 base, leaving 7 bases of the junction unmatched. CDR3 region: CASSLGGGLAGIYEQYF. The CDR3 coding sequence is TGTGCCAGCAGCTTAGGGGGGGGACTAGCGGGTATCTACGAGCAGTACTTC.

This clonotype was seen more than once but under ten times. As DNA, the CDR3 is TGTGCCAGCTCTAAGAAGCGGGAGCTTTCTTACGAGCAGTACTTC. Its protein is CASSKKRELSYEQYF. This rearrangement joins TRBV6-5 to TRBJ2-7, with 8 bases fitting TRBD2. Germline trimming cut 8 bases from V and 4 bases from J; bases unmatched to any gene: 13. CDR1 and CDR2 (germline): MNHEY, SVGAGI. The CDR3 extends over 15 amino acids.

This clonotype has only a few counts. This chain uses TRBV20-1 with TRBJ2-5, with a weak D call TRBD1 (5 bases). The last part of the DNA fits TRBJ2-7 better; the J call may be wrong. From germline, CDR1 is DFQATT and CDR2 SNEGSKA (reference sequence). The CDR3 is made up of 11 amino acids. The CDR3 bases are TGCAGTGCTCCAGGGTTGCACGAGCAGTACTTC. It specifies CSAPGLHEQYF.

The V and J genes are TRBV7-9 and TRBJ2-5, with 9 bases fitting TRBD1. The CDR3 has 13 residues. V lost 5 bases, J lost 11 bases, and 9 bases stayed unmatched. The germline V gene encodes CDR1 SEHNR and CDR2 FQNEAQ (reference sequence). The CDR3 spells CASSIPTGGGQYF. DNA of the CDR3: TGTGCCAGCAGCATCCCAACAGGGGGCGGGCAGTACTTC.